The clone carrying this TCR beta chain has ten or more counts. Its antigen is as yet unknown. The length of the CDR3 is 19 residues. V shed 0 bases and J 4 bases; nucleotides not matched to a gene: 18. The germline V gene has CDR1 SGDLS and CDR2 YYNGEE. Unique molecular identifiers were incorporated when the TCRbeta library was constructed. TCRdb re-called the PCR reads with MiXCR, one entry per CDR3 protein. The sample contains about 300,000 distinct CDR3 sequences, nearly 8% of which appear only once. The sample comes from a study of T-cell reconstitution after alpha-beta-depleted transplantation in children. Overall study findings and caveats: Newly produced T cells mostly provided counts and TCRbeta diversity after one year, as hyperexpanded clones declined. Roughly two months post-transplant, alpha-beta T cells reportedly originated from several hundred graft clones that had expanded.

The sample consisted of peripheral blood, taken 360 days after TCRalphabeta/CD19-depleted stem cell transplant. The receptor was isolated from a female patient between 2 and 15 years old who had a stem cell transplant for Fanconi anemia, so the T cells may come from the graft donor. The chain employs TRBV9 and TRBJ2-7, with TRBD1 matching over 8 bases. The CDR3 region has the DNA TGTGCCAGCAGCGTAGGGCCTTCCCCTGTCGGGGACAGGCTTTACGAGCAGTACTTC. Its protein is CASSVGPSPVGDRLYEQYF.